The 17 T cell receptor beta chains given below trace back to one sample, sequenced in a study of long-term antiretroviral therapy in people with HIV. Version v3.0 of the immunoSEQ assay ran at survey level. Clones were sequenced by immunoSEQ multiplex PCR, and TCRdb holds only the in-frame ones, with some missing. The table has some 18,000 clones, around 84% seen once. Here the sequenced sample was unsorted PBMCs, taken 0.1 years before starting antiretroviral therapy. Receptors originate from a man aged 18 to 29 with HIV.

This chain joins TRBV2 and TRBJ2-6; maybe TRBD1 (6 bases). The CDR3 runs to 18 residues. The germline CDR1 and CDR2 sequences are SNHLY and FYNNEI. Trimming cost V 7 bases and J 1 base, with 20 bases left between them. CDR3 in amino acids: CASNPTGFSLSGANVLTF. CDR3 DNA: TGTGCCAGCAATCCGACAGGATTTTCCCTTTCTGGGGCCAACGTCCTGACTTTC.

The rearrangement links TRBV18 to TRBJ1-2; TRBD1 matches at 12 bases. Germline assignment: CDR1 KGHSH and CDR2 LQKENI. V trimming: 5 bases; J trimming: 7 bases; junction bases outside the gene matches: 8. The length of the CDR3 is 15 residues. In nucleotides, the CDR3 is TGTGCCAGCTCATACGGGACAGGGGGCCAACCTGGCTACACCTTC. It is translated as CASSYGTGGQPGYTF.

The chain recombines TRBV13 with TRBJ1-3; D gene uncertain. The CDR3 has 16 amino acids. V was cut by 1 base and J by 0 bases, with 10 bases left in between. Germline V gene lookup returns CDR1 PRHDT and CDR2 FYEKMQ (reference sequence). CDR3 residues: CASSLVAHHSGNTIYF. The CDR3 DNA reads as TGTGCCAGCAGCTTAGTGGCGCACCACTCTGGAAACACCATATATTTT.

This chain joins TRBV18 and TRBJ2-1; D remains unclear. V was trimmed by 1 base and J by 8 bases, leaving 9 bases between them. The CDR3 extends over 13 amino acids. Germline V gene data show CDR1 as KGHSH and CDR2 as LQKENI. The CDR3 sequence is CASSPRGRDEQFF. The CDR3 DNA reads TGTGCCAGCTCACCACGGGGAAGGGATGAGCAGTTCTTC.

This chain uses TRBV7-6 with TRBJ2-3; D is unclear. Trimming removed 6 bases from V and 2 bases from J, with 6 bases in between. The CDR3 sequence is 12 residues long. Germline loops: CDR1 SGHVS, CDR2 FNYEAQ. The CDR3 coding sequence is TGTGCCAGCAGTCAACTCACAGATACGCAGTATTTT. This sequence encodes CASSQLTDTQYF.

The chain has TRBV2 and TRBJ1-4; D is uncertain. Germline values: CDR1 SNHLY, CDR2 FYNNEI. V lost 6 bases, J lost 0 bases, and 11 bases lay in between. This CDR3 is 15 amino acids long. In DNA, the CDR3 is TGTGCCAGCAGAGATGGACGGGCAACTAATGAAAAACTGTTTTTT. Translating gives CASRDGRATNEKLFF.

This clone has a handful of counts. The chain links TRBV19 to TRBJ1-5; no clear D. CDR1 is LNHDA, CDR2 SQIVND, per germline (reference sequence). CDR3 length: 15 residues. V lost 3 bases to trimming and J lost 0 bases, with 9 bases between them. The CDR3 protein is CASSIEGYSNQPQHF. CDR3 in DNA: TGTGCCAGTAGTATCGAAGGCTATAGCAATCAGCCCCAGCATTTT.

V is TRBV28 and J is TRBJ2-7; D perhaps matches TRBD1 (6 bases). Germline V gene lookup returns CDR1 MDHEN and CDR2 SYDVKM. Trimming took off 3 bases at V and 2 bases at J, with 8 bases between the two ends. The CDR3 length is 13 residues. CDR3 sequence (DNA): TGTGCCAGCAGTTTCGACAGGACCTACGAGCAGTACTTC. Protein sequence: CASSFDRTYEQYF. Combining the CDR3 with reference TRBV28 and TRBJ2-7 gives the whole variable domain DVKVTQSSRYLVKRTGEKVFLECVQDMDHENMFWYRQDPGLGLRLIYFSYDVKMKEKGDIPEGYSVSREKKERFSLILESASTNQTSMYLCASSFDRTYEQYFGPGTRLTVT.

This rearrangement joins TRBV7-2 to TRBJ2-1; TRBD2 agrees at 8 bases. V was pared by 1 base and J by 12 bases, with 8 bases of the junction left unmatched. The CDR3 extends over 14 amino acids. Germline values: CDR1 SGHTA, CDR2 FQGNSA. The DNA of the CDR3 is TGTGCCAGCAGCTTAGGATGGGGGAGCGGGGGGCAGTTCTTC. Protein product: CASSLGWGSGGQFF. Looking up the rest from reference TRBV7-2 and TRBJ2-1 gives the full variable domain: GAGVSQSPSNKVTEKGKDVELRCDPISGHTALYWYRQSLGQGLEFLIYFQGNSAPDKSGLPSDRFSAERTGGSVSTLTIQRTQQEDSAVYLCASSLGWGSGGQFFGPGTRLTVL.

The gene calls are TRBV6-6 and TRBJ2-2, with TRBD1 matching 8 bases. The CDR3 is 15 residues long. CDR1 is MNHNY and CDR2 is SVGAGI in the germline V gene (reference sequence). Losses at the gene ends were 5 bases for V and 5 bases for J; bases not matched to a gene: 7. CDR3 nucleotides: TGTGCCAGCAGTGCGTGGGACAGGTTGACCGGGGAGCTGTTTTTT. Encoded protein: CASSAWDRLTGELFF.

This clone was picked up a small number of times. The rearrangement joins TRBV4-2 to TRBJ2-2; 7 bases are shared with TRBD2. J gave up 0 bases and V 7 bases, and 5 bases lay outside the gene matches. Germline lookup yields CDR1 LGHNA and CDR2 YNFKEQ. CDR3 length: 15 residues. The DNA for the CDR3 is TGTGCCAGCACCCACGGGGGGTCGAACACCGGGGAGCTGTTTTTT. Amino acids: CASTHGGSNTGELFF.

V usage is TRBV28 and J usage is TRBJ2-7; 9 bases agree with TRBD1. The CDR3 length is 15 residues. CDR1 is MDHEN, CDR2 SYDVKM, per germline. The V segment lost 6 bases and the J segment 3 bases; nucleotides outside the gene matches: 9. The CDR3 loop reads CASRPPGTGIYEQYF. CDR3 sequence (DNA): TGTGCCAGCAGACCACCCGGGACAGGGATCTACGAGCAGTACTTC.

The J gene is TRBJ2-7, the V gene TRBV4-2, with 9 bases fitting TRBD2. Trimming took 0 bases from V and 2 from J; bases not matched to a gene: 5. Germline CDR1 LGHNA, CDR2 YNFKEQ. CDR3 length equals 16 residues. CDR3 sequence reads: CASSQDASGVTYEQYF. DNA for the CDR3: TGTGCCAGCAGCCAAGATGCTAGCGGGGTTACCTACGAGCAGTACTTC.

The chain joins TRBV7-9 to TRBJ1-3; TRBD1 matches at 7 bases. CDR1 and CDR2 (germline): SEHNR, FQNEAQ (reference sequence). V trimming: 5 bases; J trimming: 4 bases; junction bases outside the gene matches: 14. The CDR3 length is 17 residues. As DNA, the CDR3 is TGTGCCAGCAGCCTAACTACGGACAGGCTAGGAGGAAACACCATATATTTT. Residues: CASSLTTDRLGGNTIYF.

This clone was counted only a few times. The V gene is TRBV9, the J gene TRBJ2-7, with TRBD1 identical over 8 bases. Germline V gene lookup returns CDR1 SGDLS and CDR2 YYNGEE. The CDR3 runs 14 residues. The trim removed 3 bases at V and 3 bases at J, leaving 5 bases unmatched. As DNA, the CDR3 is TGTGCCAGCAGCGGAGGGACAGGCTTCTACGAGCAGTACTTC. Protein product: CASSGGTGFYEQYF.

V and J are TRBV18 and TRBJ2-5; 9 nucleotides match TRBD1. Germline CDR1 and CDR2: KGHSH and LQKENI. Unmatched junction bases numbered 0, after V lost 8 bases and J lost 5 bases. The length of the CDR3 is 11 residues. The CDR3 nucleotides are TGTGCCAGCGGGACAGGGGAGACCCAGTACTTC. Translated, it gives CASGTGETQYF.

The chain combines TRBV11-2 with TRBJ2-7; 9 bases are shared with TRBD1. This CDR3 has 14 residues. J lost 7 bases, V lost 5 bases, and 9 bases had no gene match. Germline loops: CDR1 SGHAT, CDR2 FQNNGV. The CDR3 here is CASSANRGLREQYF. DNA of the CDR3: TGTGCCAGCAGCGCAAACAGGGGGCTTCGTGAGCAGTACTTC.